This TCR beta chain was recorded in a study of cytomegalovirus exposure and HLA in healthy donors. Whole-study findings and limits: A few V segments could not be told apart, such as TRBV6-2 and TRBV6-3, and were left out. Among TCR beta chains of equal frequency, HLA-associated ones were more clonally expanded in a later analysis.

The PCR ran on 60 Vbeta and 13 Jbeta primers. The repertoire was sequenced with immunoSEQ multiplex PCR; TCRdb's copy has only in-frame clones and lacks some. The profile shows tens of thousands of clones, about 8% of them singletons. This CDR3 has 14 residues. The V gene's germline CDR1 is SNHLY and CDR2 FYNNEI. The V and J ends lost 3 bases and 7 bases respectively, with 12 bases between them. A note on this clone: Its specificity is unknown.

Sequenced material: PBMCs. This sequence joins TRBV2 and TRBJ2-2; D may be TRBD2 (6 bases). The receptor was isolated from a man over 45 in good health and CMV-seronegative. CDR3 bases: TGTGCCAGCAGTGAGGGGGGAGGTAACGGGGAGCTGTTTTTT. This gives the protein CASSEGGGNGELFF.